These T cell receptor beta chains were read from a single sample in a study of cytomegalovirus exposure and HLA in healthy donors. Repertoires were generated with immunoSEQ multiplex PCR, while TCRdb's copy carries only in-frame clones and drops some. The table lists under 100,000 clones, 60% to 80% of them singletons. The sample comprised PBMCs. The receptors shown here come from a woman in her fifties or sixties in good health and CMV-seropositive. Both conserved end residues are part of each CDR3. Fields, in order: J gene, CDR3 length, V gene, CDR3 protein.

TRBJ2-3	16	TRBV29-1	CSVDSETGTFTDTQYF
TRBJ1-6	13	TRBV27	CASSLELYSPLHF
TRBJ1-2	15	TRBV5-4	CASSLAGSANYGYTF
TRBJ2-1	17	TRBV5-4	CASSLAGGAGGYNEQFF
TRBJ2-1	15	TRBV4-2	CASSLLAGSYNEQFF
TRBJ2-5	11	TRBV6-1	CASSGGGTQYF
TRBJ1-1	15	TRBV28	CASSLGGQENTEAFF
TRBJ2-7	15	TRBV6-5	CASNPDRGRSYEQYF
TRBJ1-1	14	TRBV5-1	CASSMGQGSPEAFF
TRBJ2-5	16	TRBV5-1	CASSLTSGRVRETQYF
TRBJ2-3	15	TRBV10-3	CAIRSGTSGLDTQYF
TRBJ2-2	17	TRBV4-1	CASSLRVGEGPVGELFF
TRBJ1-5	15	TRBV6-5	CASSRGQGGNQPQHF
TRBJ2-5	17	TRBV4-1	CASSQESETSSQETQYF
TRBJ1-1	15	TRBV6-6	CASSYRGPMNTEAFF
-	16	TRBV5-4	CASSSLATGTKNIQYF
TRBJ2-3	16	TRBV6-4	CASSDSSRASTDTQYF
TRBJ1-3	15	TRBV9	CASSVSGSSGNTIYF
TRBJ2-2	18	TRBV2	CASSEKPPGTGGTGELFF
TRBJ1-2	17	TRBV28	CASSPRSWGVPEYGYTF
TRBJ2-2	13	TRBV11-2	CASSLDRVGELFF
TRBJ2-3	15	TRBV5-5	CASSSLAGPTDTQYF
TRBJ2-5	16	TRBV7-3	CASSFLRTGDLETQYF